This T cell receptor (beta chain) was captured by sequencing in a study of blood T cells in healthy people across ages. Study-wide context: There was about one barcoded beta molecule captured by template switching per two T cells.

The use of a sample-barcoded 5' primer and a J-beta primer mix characterized a second PCR of about 7 to 12 cycles. In TCRdb, the 5' RACE reads were re-called with MiXCR into one record per CDR3 protein. The sample consists of about 650,000 distinct CDR3 sequences, about 30% of them appearing once. Trimming shortened V by 5 bases and J by 0 bases, and 16 bases separated the two germline ends. Germline V gene lookup returns CDR1 SEHNR and CDR2 FQNEAQ (reference sequence). The CDR3 loop spans 16 amino acids. Per sample, no less than 5 micrograms of total RNA were extracted. This clonotype appeared many times.

Sequencing used blood. V and J are TRBV7-9 and TRBJ2-5, with D possibly being TRBD1 (5 bases). The receptor was derived from a woman of 80 years or more in good health. The CDR3 sequence is CASSPGLGHNQETQYF. Here the CDR3 DNA reads TGTGCCAGCAGCCCCGGCCTAGGACACAACCAAGAGACCCAGTACTTC.